The TCR beta chain described here comes from a study of cytomegalovirus exposure and HLA in healthy donors. The primer mix had 60 Vbeta and 13 Jbeta primers. Generated by immunoSEQ multiplex PCR, the TCRdb table keeps only in-frame clones and is missing some. Counted here are more than 95,000 clones, 81% occurring once; the ten biggest clones make up 3.9%. This CDR3 has 12 amino acids. CDR1 is SGHDT, CDR2 YYEEEE, per germline. Between the trimmed V and J ends, which lost 1 base and 6 bases, there was a span of 8 bases. As regards this clone: Its target is not known. Other DNA sequences in the sample encode the same CDR3.

Overall study findings and caveats: As a later analysis showed, a missense DCLRE1C variant was linked to trimming of TCR beta V- and J-genes. In an earlier analysis, most TCR beta V segments were productive about 90% or about 30% of the time.

The receptor's source is a woman under 40 in good health and CMV-seronegative. Sequencing was carried out using PBMCs. The V call is TRBV5-6, the J call TRBJ2-7; tentative D call: TRBD2 (6 bases). The CDR3 coding sequence is TGTGCCAGCAGCTTGAGGAGGGGCGAGCAGTACTTC. Protein: CASSLRRGEQYF.